The clone carrying this T cell receptor beta chain is a singleton in its sample. The data stem from a study of control samples from healthy donors and cancer patients. Generated by immunoSEQ multiplex PCR, the TCRdb table keeps only in-frame clones and is missing some. Among under 85,000 clones listed, around 95% were seen once. Trimming cost V 4 bases and J 1 base, with 11 bases left between them. This CDR3 has 15 amino acids. The germline CDR1 and CDR2 sequences are MNHEY and SVGEGT. The specimen was blood. This receptor was taken from a woman aged 40 to 50 in good health. The chain joins TRBV6-2 or TRBV6-3 to TRBJ1-5; D gene uncertain. CDR3 residues: CASSSGSPSNQPQHF. CDR3 nucleotides: TGTGCCAGCAGTTCCGGGTCCCCCAGCAATCAGCCCCAGCATTTT.